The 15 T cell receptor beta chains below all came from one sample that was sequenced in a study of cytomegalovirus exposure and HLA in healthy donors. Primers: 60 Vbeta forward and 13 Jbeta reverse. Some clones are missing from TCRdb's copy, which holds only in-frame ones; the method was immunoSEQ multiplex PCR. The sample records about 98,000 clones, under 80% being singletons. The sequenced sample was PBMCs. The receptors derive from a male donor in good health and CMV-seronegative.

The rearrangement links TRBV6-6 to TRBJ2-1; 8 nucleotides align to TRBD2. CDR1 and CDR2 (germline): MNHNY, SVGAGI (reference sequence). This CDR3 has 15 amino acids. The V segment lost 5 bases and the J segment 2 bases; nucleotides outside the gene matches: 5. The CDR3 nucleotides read TGTGCCAGCAGTCCCGGGGGACTAGCCTACAATGAGCAGTTCTTC. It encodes CASSPGGLAYNEQFF.

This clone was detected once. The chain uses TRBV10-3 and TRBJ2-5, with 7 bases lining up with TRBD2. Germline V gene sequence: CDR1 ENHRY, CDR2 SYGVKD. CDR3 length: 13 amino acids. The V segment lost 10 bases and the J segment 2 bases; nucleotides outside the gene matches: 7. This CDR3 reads CATREREQETQYF. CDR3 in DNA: TGTGCCACCAGGGAGCGGGAACAAGAGACCCAGTACTTC.

CDR3 sequence: CSVRGAVSYEQYF. The CDR3 DNA follows: TGCAGCGTTAGGGGTGCGGTATCCTACGAGCAGTACTTC. The rearrangement links TRBV29-1 to TRBJ2-7, with TRBD1 as a possible D gene (5 bases). Germline CDR1 reads SQVTM; CDR2 reads ANQGSEA. Trimming pared 5 bases from V and 1 base from J, leaving 12 bases between. The CDR3 loop spans 13 amino acids.

This chain's CDR3 is CSVSTSGRADEQYF. The CDR3, as DNA: TGCAGCGTATCTACTAGCGGGAGGGCCGACGAGCAGTACTTC. The chain links TRBV29-1 to TRBJ2-5, with 13 bases fitting TRBD2. The J call may be in error: the DNA end matches TRBJ2-7 better. Germline CDR1 is SQVTM and CDR2 is ANQGSEA. This CDR3 is 14 amino acids long.

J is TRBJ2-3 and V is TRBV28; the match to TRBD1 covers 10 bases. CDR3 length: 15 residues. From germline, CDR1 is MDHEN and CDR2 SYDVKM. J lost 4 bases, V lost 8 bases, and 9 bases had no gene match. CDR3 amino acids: CASQSGGQGADTQYF. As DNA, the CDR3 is TGTGCCAGCCAATCAGGTGGACAGGGGGCAGATACGCAGTATTTT.

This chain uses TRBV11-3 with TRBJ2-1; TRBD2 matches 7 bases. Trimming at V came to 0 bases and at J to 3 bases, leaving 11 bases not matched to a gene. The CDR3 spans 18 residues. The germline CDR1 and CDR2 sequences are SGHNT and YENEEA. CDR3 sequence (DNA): TGTGCCAGCAGCTTAGATGGTACTAGCGCTGCGGACTACAATGAGCAGTTCTTC. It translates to CASSLDGTSAADYNEQFF.

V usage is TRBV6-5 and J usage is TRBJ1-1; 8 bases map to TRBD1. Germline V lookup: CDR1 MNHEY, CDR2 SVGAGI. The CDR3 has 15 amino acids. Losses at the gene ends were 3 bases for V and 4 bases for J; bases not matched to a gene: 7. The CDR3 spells CASSYSPGGFTEAFF. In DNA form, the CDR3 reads TGTGCCAGCAGTTATAGTCCAGGGGGCTTCACTGAAGCTTTCTTT.

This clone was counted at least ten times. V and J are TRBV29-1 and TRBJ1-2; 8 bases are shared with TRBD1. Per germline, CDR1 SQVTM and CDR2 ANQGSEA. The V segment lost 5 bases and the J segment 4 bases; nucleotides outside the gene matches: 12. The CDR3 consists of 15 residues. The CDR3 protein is CSVSTLGQASYGYTF. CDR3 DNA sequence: TGCAGCGTTTCAACCCTGGGACAGGCGAGCTATGGCTACACCTTC.

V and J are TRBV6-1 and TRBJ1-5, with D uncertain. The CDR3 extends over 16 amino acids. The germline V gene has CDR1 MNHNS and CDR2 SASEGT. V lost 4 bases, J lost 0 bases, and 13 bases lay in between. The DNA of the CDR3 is TGTGCCAGCAGTGGAATGGGCAGTTATAGCAATCAGCCCCAGCATTTT. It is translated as CASSGMGSYSNQPQHF.

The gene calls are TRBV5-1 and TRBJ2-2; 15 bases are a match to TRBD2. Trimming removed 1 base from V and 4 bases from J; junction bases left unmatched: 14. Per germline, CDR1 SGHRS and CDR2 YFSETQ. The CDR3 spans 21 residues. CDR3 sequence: CASSLNIPGLAGGSSTGELFF. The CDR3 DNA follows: TGCGCCAGCAGCTTGAATATTCCGGGACTAGCGGGAGGAAGTAGCACCGGGGAGCTGTTTTTT. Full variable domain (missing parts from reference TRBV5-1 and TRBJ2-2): KAGVTQTPRYLIKTRGQQVTLSCSPISGHRSVSWYQQTPGQGLQFLFEYFSETQRNKGNFPGRFSGRQFSNSRSEMNVSTLELGDSALYLCASSLNIPGLAGGSSTGELFFGEGSRLTVL.

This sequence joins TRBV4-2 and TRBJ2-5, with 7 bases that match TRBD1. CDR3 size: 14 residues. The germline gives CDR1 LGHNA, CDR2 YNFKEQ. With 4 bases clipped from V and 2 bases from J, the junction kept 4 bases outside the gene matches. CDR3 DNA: TGTGCCAGCAGCCCATACAGGGGACAAGAGACCCAGTACTTC. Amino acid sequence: CASSPYRGQETQYF.

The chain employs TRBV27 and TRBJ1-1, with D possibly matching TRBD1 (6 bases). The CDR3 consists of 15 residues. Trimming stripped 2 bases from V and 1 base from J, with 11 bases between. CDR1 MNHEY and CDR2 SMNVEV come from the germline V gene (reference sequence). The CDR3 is CASSLGGRGNTEAFF. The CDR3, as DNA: TGTGCCAGCAGTTTAGGGGGCAGGGGGAACACTGAAGCTTTCTTT.

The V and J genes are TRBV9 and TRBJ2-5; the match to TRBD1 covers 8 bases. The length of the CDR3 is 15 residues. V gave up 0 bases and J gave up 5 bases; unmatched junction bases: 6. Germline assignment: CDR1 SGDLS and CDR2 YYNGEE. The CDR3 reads CASSVGTGTFETQYF. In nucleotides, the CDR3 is TGTGCCAGCAGCGTAGGGACAGGGACGTTCGAGACCCAGTACTTC.

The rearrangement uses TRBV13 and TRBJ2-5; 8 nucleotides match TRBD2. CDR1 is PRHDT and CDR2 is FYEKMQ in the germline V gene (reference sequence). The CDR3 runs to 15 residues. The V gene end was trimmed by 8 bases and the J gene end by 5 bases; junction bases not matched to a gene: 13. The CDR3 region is CASRPVGSGGETQYF. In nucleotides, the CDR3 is TGTGCCAGCCGGCCCGTCGGATCGGGGGGGGAGACCCAGTACTTC.

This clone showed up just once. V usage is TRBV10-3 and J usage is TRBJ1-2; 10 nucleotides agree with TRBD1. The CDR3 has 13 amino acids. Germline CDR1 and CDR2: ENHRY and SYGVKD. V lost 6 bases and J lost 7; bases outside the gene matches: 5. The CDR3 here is CAISRQGALGYTF. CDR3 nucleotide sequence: TGTGCCATCAGCCGACAGGGGGCGCTTGGCTACACCTTC.